The 4 T cell receptor beta chains in this list originate from one sample, sequenced in a study of blood T cell repertoires in COVID-19. Profiled with immunoSEQ multiplex PCR; TCRdb holds only in-frame clones, not every one. The sample has approximately 220,000 clones, around 87% seen once. Sequenced input: peripheral blood. All receptors derive from a man between 60 and 75 years old with acute or convalescent COVID-19.

V gene TRBV6-5 combines with J gene TRBJ1-1, with TRBD1 as a possible D gene (5 bases). Germline V gene sequence: CDR1 MNHEY, CDR2 SVGAGI. The V end lost 6 bases, the J end lost 5 bases, and 13 bases lay between the germline ends. The CDR3 has 13 amino acids. In DNA, the CDR3 is TGTGCCAGCAGCGCCACGAAGGGGACTGAAGCTTTCTTT. This encodes CASSATKGTEAFF.

CDR3 sequence reads: CASRGQGATGELFF. The CDR3 bases are TGTGCCAGCAGGGGACAGGGGGCCACCGGGGAGCTGTTTTTT. This sequence joins TRBV6-5 and TRBJ2-2; the match to TRBD1 covers 12 bases. The length of the CDR3 is 14 residues. V dropped 6 bases and J dropped 4; count of bases not matched to a gene: 0. Germline V gene sequence: CDR1 MNHEY, CDR2 SVGAGI.

Here the CDR3 reads CASSLVWGRAGELFF. Written as DNA, the CDR3 is TGCGCCAGCAGCTTGGTGTGGGGCCGGGCCGGGGAGCTGTTTTTT. The chain uses TRBV5-1 and TRBJ2-2; D may be TRBD1 (5 bases). The CDR3 length is 15 residues. Germline CDR1 SGHRS, CDR2 YFSETQ. Trimming stripped 0 bases from V and 6 bases from J, with 12 bases between.

The chain links TRBV21-1 to TRBJ1-5; TRBD1 is the table's D call, not checked against the DNA. TRBV21-1 is annotated as a pseudogene. The CDR3 length is 15 residues. The CDR3 DNA is TGTGCCAGCAGTCGGACAGATCCTAGCAATCAGCCCCAGCATTTT. Translation gives CASSRTDPSNQPQHF.